Listed here are 3 T cell receptor beta chains from one sample, sequenced in a study of cytomegalovirus exposure and HLA in healthy donors. It was with 60 Vbeta and 13 Jbeta primers that the PCR ran. TCRdb keeps only in-frame clones here, not all; method: immunoSEQ multiplex PCR. In the table there are about 97,000 clones, 65% to 80% of which are singletons. Sequences were obtained from PBMCs. All receptors derive from a man aged 45-65 years in good health and CMV-seronegative.

V usage is TRBV29-1 and J usage is TRBJ2-2; tentative D call: TRBD2 (7 bases). The germline V gene encodes CDR1 SQVTM and CDR2 ANQGSEA. This CDR3 comprises 15 residues. The ends were cut back, 8 bases at V and 8 bases at J, with 24 bases in the middle. CDR3 protein: CSSGGAKSIGGELFF. The CDR3 nucleotides are TGCAGCTCTGGGGGGGCTAAATCTATAGGGGGGGAGCTGTTTTTT.

CDR3 in DNA: TGCGCCAGCAGGCCCGGGGATTCACCCCTCCACTTT. Translated, it gives CASRPGDSPLHF. V is TRBV10-2 and J is TRBJ1-6; D unresolved. The V end was cut by 6 bases, the J end by 8 bases, with 8 bases between. In germline, CDR1 is WSHSY, CDR2 SAAADI. The length of the CDR3 is 12 residues.

This chain connects TRBV18 to TRBJ2-3; tentatively, D is TRBD2 (6 bases). Trimming took 8 bases from V and 2 from J, leaving 14 bases between them. Germline CDR1 KGHSH, CDR2 LQKENI. The CDR3 spans 14 residues. The CDR3 spells CASKIAEVTDTQYF. As DNA, the CDR3 is TGTGCCAGCAAAATAGCGGAAGTCACAGATACGCAGTATTTT.